The 29 T cell receptor beta chains presented below share a single source sample, sequenced in a study of tumor-infiltrating lymphocytes in localized non-small cell lung cancer. Measured with immunoSEQ multiplex PCR; TCRdb has only the in-frame clones, and not every one. The repertoire holds around 13,000 clones, with about 64% as singletons. Sequenced input: uninvolved lung tissue not adjacent to the tumor. The receptor source for this set is a human donor with non-small cell lung cancer.

This clone was observed a few times. This chain joins TRBV30 and TRBJ1-2, with a weak D call TRBD1 (6 bases). V was pared by 1 base and J by 4 bases, with 19 bases between. The CDR3 contains 16 residues. CDR1 is GTSNPN and CDR2 is SVGIG in the germline V gene (reference sequence). CDR3 residues: CAWSGGVPGHLYGYTF. The CDR3 nucleotides are TGTGCCTGGAGTGGGGGGGTACCGGGACACCTCTATGGCTACACCTTC.

The chain is built from TRBV5-8 and TRBJ2-2; 7 nucleotides match TRBD1. The CDR3 consists of 13 residues. Looked up from germline, CDR1 is SGHTS and CDR2 is YDEGEE. V shed 1 base and J 8 bases; nucleotides not matched to a gene: 2. The CDR3 region is CASSLTGVGELFF. As DNA, the CDR3 is TGTGCCAGCAGCTTGACAGGGGTAGGGGAGCTGTTTTTT.

This clone was recorded a few times. This CDR3 reads CASSSTGEPWGYTF. In nucleotides, the CDR3 is TGTGCCAGCAGTTCGACAGGGGAGCCTTGGGGCTACACCTTC. The chain is built from TRBV28 and TRBJ1-2; 8 bases are a match to TRBD1. Germline CDR1 reads MDHEN; CDR2 reads SYDVKM. The CDR3 is made up of 14 amino acids. J gave up 8 bases and V 4 bases, and 9 bases lay outside the gene matches.

The rearrangement joins TRBV30 to TRBJ2-7; no firm D call. CDR1 GTSNPN and CDR2 SVGIG come from the germline V gene (reference sequence). There are 15 residues in the CDR3. The V gene lost 0 bases and the J gene lost 2 bases, with 14 bases spanning the gap. The CDR3 here is CAWSVPRTPPYEQYF. The CDR3 nucleotides read TGTGCCTGGAGTGTACCTCGAACCCCTCCCTACGAGCAGTACTTC. Based on the CDR3 plus reference TRBV30 and TRBJ2-7, the full variable domain is SQTIHQWPATLVQPVGSPLSLECTVEGTSNPNLYWYRQAAGRGLQLLFYSVGIGQISSEVPQNLSASRPQDRQFILSSKKLLLSDSGFYLCAWSVPRTPPYEQYFGPGTRLTVT.

Only a few counts were recorded for this clone. This chain uses TRBV5-4 with TRBJ1-6; D is unclear. The CDR3 is made up of 12 amino acids. V lost 1 base to trimming and J lost 7 bases, with 3 bases between them. Germline V CDR1 and CDR2: SGHNT, YYREEE (reference sequence). As DNA, the CDR3 is TGTGCCAGCAGCTTGAAGAATTCACCCCTCCACTTT. It codes for CASSLKNSPLHF.

This clone has more than one count but fewer than ten. The chain is built from TRBV7-2 and TRBJ2-3; D may be TRBD2 (5 bases). This CDR3 region has 14 residues. Trimming removed 1 base from V and 3 bases from J, with 8 bases in between. CDR1 is SGHTA and CDR2 is FQGNSA in the germline V gene. This chain's CDR3 is CASSLVTGTDTQYF. The CDR3 DNA is TGTGCCAGCAGCTTAGTAACGGGAACAGATACGCAGTATTTT.

This clone was counted only a few times. The chain has TRBV7-8 and TRBJ1-1, with a possible D match to TRBD1 (5 bases). CDR3 length equals 12 residues. Germline CDR1 is SGHVS and CDR2 is FQNEAQ. Trimming took off 5 bases at V and 7 bases at J, with 11 bases between the two ends. The CDR3 spells CASSGGGSEAFF. In DNA, the CDR3 is TGTGCCAGCAGCGGTGGGGGGAGTGAAGCTTTCTTT.

The rearrangement uses TRBV7-2 and TRBJ1-5; no clear D. Germline V gene data show CDR1 as SGHTA and CDR2 as FQGNSA. This CDR3 is 14 amino acids long. V dropped 5 bases and J dropped 1 base, with 9 bases sitting between them. CDR3 loop: CASSPIGSNQPQHF. The CDR3 nucleotides read TGTGCCAGCAGCCCCATAGGGAGCAATCAGCCCCAGCATTTT.

The chain links TRBV27 to TRBJ2-7, with TRBD1 matching 8 bases. CDR1 is MNHEY, CDR2 SMNVEV, per germline (reference sequence). This CDR3 contains 16 residues. The V and J ends lost 5 bases and 0 bases, in that order; junction bases with no gene match: 9. The chain's CDR3 is CASSLTGTGGSYEQYV. CDR3 bases: TGTGCCAGCAGTCTAACGGGGACAGGCGGCTCCTACGAGCAGTACGTC.

The genes are TRBV27 and TRBJ2-3; TRBD1 is a possible D gene (6 bases). Per the germline V gene, CDR1 is MNHEY and CDR2 is SMNVEV (reference sequence). V was cut by 8 bases and J by 0 bases, with 15 bases left in between. This CDR3 comprises 15 residues. The CDR3 region is CASGRQASSTDTQYF. The CDR3 DNA follows: TGTGCCAGCGGTCGACAGGCTTCTAGCACAGATACGCAGTATTTT.

V gene TRBV5-1 combines with J gene TRBJ1-2; 7 bases map to TRBD1. The CDR3 is 14 residues long. The trim removed 3 bases at V and 6 bases at J, leaving 8 bases unmatched. Looked up from germline, CDR1 is SGHRS and CDR2 is YFSETQ. DNA for the CDR3: TGCGCCAGCAGCTCAGGGACAGAAGTAGATGGCTACACCTTC. It translates to CASSSGTEVDGYTF.

The chain recombines TRBV10-3 with TRBJ1-6; weak D call: TRBD1 (5 bases). Germline CDR1 reads ENHRY; CDR2 reads SYGVKD. The CDR3 loop spans 14 amino acids. Trimming took 5 bases from V and 8 from J, leaving 13 bases between them. The CDR3 region has the DNA TGTGCCATCAGTAAAGCTACAGGAGATTCACCCCTCCACTTT. Amino acids: CAISKATGDSPLHF.

The chain couples TRBV28 to TRBJ2-1, with 11 positions matching TRBD2. Trimming took 7 bases from V and 7 from J; bases not matched to a gene: 9. This CDR3 has 15 residues. Germline V lookup: CDR1 MDHEN, CDR2 SYDVKM. CDR3 nucleotide sequence: TGTGCCAGCACCTATAGCGGGGGGGCGAGTAATGAGCAGTTCTTC. Translation gives CASTYSGGASNEQFF. The variable domain in full, with the rest retrieved from reference TRBV28 and TRBJ2-1, is DVKVTQSSRYLVKRTGEKVFLECVQDMDHENMFWYRQDPGLGLRLIYFSYDVKMKEKGDIPEGYSVSREKKERFSLILESASTNQTSMYLCASTYSGGASNEQFFGPGTRLTVL.

The chain combines TRBV2 with TRBJ2-2; the D gene is possibly TRBD2 (6 bases). The CDR3 is 15 residues long. V gave up 3 bases and J gave up 1 base, with 9 bases separating them. CDR1 SNHLY and CDR2 FYNNEI come from the germline V gene. The CDR3 here is CASSDMRGNTGELFF. As DNA, the CDR3 is TGTGCCAGCAGTGATATGCGGGGGAACACCGGGGAGCTGTTTTTT.

The chain couples TRBV9 to TRBJ1-6; D uncertain. Germline CDR1 reads SGDLS; CDR2 reads YYNGEE. V lost 4 bases to trimming and J lost 5 bases, with 16 bases between them. The CDR3 spans 16 residues. The CDR3 sequence: CASSKGPRQDNSPLHF. CDR3 bases: TGTGCCAGCAGCAAAGGACCACGGCAGGATAATTCACCCCTCCACTTT.

The V and J genes are TRBV11-2 and TRBJ2-5, with D possibly called TRBD1 or TRBD2 (6 bases each). The germline V and J ends were trimmed by 4 bases and 4 bases, with 13 bases remaining between them. This CDR3 is 14 amino acids long. Germline-derived CDR1 and CDR2 are SGHAT and FQNNGV. The CDR3 reads CASSSGGVRETQYF. The CDR3 coding sequence is TGTGCCAGCAGCTCCGGGGGCGTCAGAGAGACCCAGTACTTC. The variable domain in full, with the rest retrieved from reference TRBV11-2 and TRBJ2-5, is EAGVAQSPRYKIIEKRQSVAFWCNPISGHATLYWYQQILGQGPKLLIQFQNNGVVDDSQLPKDRFSAERLKGVDSTLKIQPAKLEDSAVYLCASSSGGVRETQYFGPGTRLLVL.

This clone showed up just a few times. J is TRBJ2-6 and V is TRBV6-5, with D unclear. CDR1 is MNHEY and CDR2 is SVGAGI in the germline V gene. The CDR3 spans 14 residues. Between the trimmed V and J ends, which lost 5 bases and 2 bases, there was a span of 7 bases. The chain's CDR3 is CASSRQTGANVLTF. DNA for the CDR3: TGTGCCAGCAGTCGGCAAACTGGGGCCAACGTCCTGACTTTC.

This chain joins TRBV7-9 and TRBJ2-7; tentatively, D is TRBD1 (6 bases). Germline CDR1 is SEHNR and CDR2 is FQNEAQ (reference sequence). The ends were cut back, 7 bases at V and 0 bases at J, with 10 bases in the middle. The CDR3 runs to 13 residues. The CDR3 nucleotides are TGTGCCAGCACCAAGGGGGACTCCTACGAGCAGTACGTC. Its protein product is CASTKGDSYEQYV.

The chain has TRBV7-6 and TRBJ1-1; D is perhaps TRBD1 (6 bases). V was cut by 3 bases and J by 2 bases, with 10 bases left in between. The CDR3 contains 14 residues. Germline CDR1 SGHVS, CDR2 FNYEAQ. The CDR3 loop reads CASSLQGSNTEAFF. CDR3 bases: TGTGCCAGCAGCTTGCAGGGGTCTAACACTGAAGCTTTCTTT.

The V call is TRBV2, the J call TRBJ2-5; TRBD2 might be the D (5 bases). V was clipped by 6 bases and J by 2 bases, with 13 bases between them. CDR1 and CDR2 from the germline V gene are SNHLY and FYNNEI. The CDR3 is 14 amino acids. The CDR3 DNA reads as TGTGCCAGCAGCCCGGAGAGCGGTCAAGAGACCCAGTACTTC. The encoded protein is CASSPESGQETQYF.

The chain has TRBV7-6 and TRBJ2-1, with TRBD2 matching 13 bases. The CDR3 runs to 17 residues. CDR1 is SGHVS and CDR2 is FNYEAQ in the germline V gene. The J segment lost 2 bases and the V segment lost 6 bases, leaving 7 bases of the junction unmatched. The CDR3 spells CASSPGTSGDAYNEQFF. In nucleotides, the CDR3 is TGTGCCAGCAGTCCCGGGACTAGCGGGGACGCCTACAATGAGCAGTTCTTC.

CDR3 in DNA: TGCGCCAGCAGCTTGACAGGGGCAGAGACCCAGTACTTC. Translation: CASSLTGAETQYF. The chain employs TRBV5-1 and TRBJ2-5; 7 bases agree with TRBD1. Germline V gene lookup returns CDR1 SGHRS and CDR2 YFSETQ. With V trimmed by 1 base and J by 4 bases, 1 base remained unmatched. CDR3 length: 13 amino acids. Variable domain in full (rest from reference TRBV5-1 and TRBJ2-5): KAGVTQTPRYLIKTRGQQVTLSCSPISGHRSVSWYQQTPGQGLQFLFEYFSETQRNKGNFPGRFSGRQFSNSRSEMNVSTLELGDSALYLCASSLTGAETQYFGPGTRLLVL.

Concerning this clone: Given the absence of the conserved phenylalanine or tryptophan at the CDR3 end, a read error is likely. The DNA is left out, because the CDR3 cannot be placed on it with certainty; the CDR3 is given as TCRdb lists it. V gene TRBV6-5 combines with J gene TRBJ1-1; TRBD1 is the table's D call, not checked against the DNA. The CDR3 numbers 14 amino acids, ends counted. CDR1 and CDR2 from the germline V gene are MNHEY and SVGAGI. The CDR3 sequence is CASSYSITGGRLTL.

The chain has TRBV2 and TRBJ1-1, with no clear D. CDR3 length: 13 residues. CDR1 and CDR2 (germline): SNHLY, FYNNEI. The V gene lost 2 bases and the J gene lost 2 bases, with 6 bases spanning the gap. The CDR3 protein is CASSENGNTEAFF. The CDR3 DNA reads as TGTGCCAGCAGTGAAAACGGCAACACTGAAGCTTTCTTT. The full variable domain, completed using reference TRBV2 and TRBJ1-1, is EPEVTQTPSHQVTQMGQEVILRCVPISNHLYFYWYRQILGQKVEFLVSFYNNEISEKSEIFDDQFSVERPDGSNFTLKIRSTKLEDSAMYFCASSENGNTEAFFGQGTRLTVV.

Points on this clone: One end of the junction is discordant with germline, which a read error may explain. The chain carries TRBV6-5 and TRBJ2-5; perhaps D is TRBD1 or TRBD2 (5 bases each). Germline V gene sequence: CDR1 MNHEY, CDR2 SVGAGI. There are 11 residues in the CDR3. The CDR3 region is CASSYLRGAHF. CDR3 DNA sequence: TGTGCCAGCAGTTATCTCAGAGGGGCCCACTTC.

The V call is TRBV4-1, the J call TRBJ2-2; 14 bases fit TRBD2. The CDR3 is 18 amino acids. CDR1 is MGHRA, CDR2 YSYEKL, per germline. The trim removed 1 base at V and 5 bases at J, leaving 6 bases unmatched. This CDR3 is CASSQGGLAGVGTGELFF. The DNA of the CDR3 is TGCGCCAGCAGCCAAGGGGGACTAGCGGGGGTGGGGACCGGGGAGCTGTTTTTT.

The rearrangement joins TRBV28 to TRBJ1-3; tentative D call: TRBD1 (6 bases). This CDR3 is 14 amino acids long. The germline V gene has CDR1 MDHEN and CDR2 SYDVKM. Trimming shortened V by 3 bases and J by 4 bases, and 10 bases separated the two germline ends. This chain's CDR3 is CASSLFQGGNTIYF. As DNA, the CDR3 is TGTGCCAGCAGTTTGTTTCAGGGGGGAAACACCATATATTTT.

J is TRBJ2-5 and V is TRBV9; D possibly uses TRBD1 or TRBD2 (6 bases each). The CDR3 sequence is 18 residues long. Trimming cost V 0 bases and J 1 base, with 19 bases left between them. Germline CDR1 and CDR2: SGDLS and YYNGEE. CDR3 DNA sequence: TGTGCCAGCAGCGTAGCGTCTACACGGACAGCGGGCCAAGAGACCCAGTACTTC. Encoded protein: CASSVASTRTAGQETQYF.

This clone has a handful of counts. This rearrangement joins TRBV10-3 to TRBJ1-6, with D hard to call. V lost 6 bases to trimming and J lost 6 bases, with 9 bases between them. CDR1 and CDR2 from the germline V gene are ENHRY and SYGVKD. CDR3 length: 13 amino acids. The DNA for the CDR3 is TGTGCCATCAGCCCGGGCCCTAATTCACCCCTCCACTTT. This translates into CAISPGPNSPLHF.